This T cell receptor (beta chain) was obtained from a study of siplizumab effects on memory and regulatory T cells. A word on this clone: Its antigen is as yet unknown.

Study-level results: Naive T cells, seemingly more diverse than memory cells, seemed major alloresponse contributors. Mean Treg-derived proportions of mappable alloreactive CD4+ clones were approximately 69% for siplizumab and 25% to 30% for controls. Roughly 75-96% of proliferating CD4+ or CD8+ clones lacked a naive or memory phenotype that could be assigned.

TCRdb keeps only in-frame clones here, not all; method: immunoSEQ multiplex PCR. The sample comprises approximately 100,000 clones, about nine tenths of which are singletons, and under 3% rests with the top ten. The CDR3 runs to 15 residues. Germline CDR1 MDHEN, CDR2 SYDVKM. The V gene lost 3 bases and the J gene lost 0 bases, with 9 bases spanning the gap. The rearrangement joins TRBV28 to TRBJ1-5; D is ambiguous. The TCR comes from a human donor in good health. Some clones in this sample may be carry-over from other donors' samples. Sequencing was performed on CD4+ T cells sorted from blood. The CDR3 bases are TGTGCCAGCAGTTTCATCGGAGATAGCAATCAGCCCCAGCATTTT. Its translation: CASSFIGDSNQPQHF.